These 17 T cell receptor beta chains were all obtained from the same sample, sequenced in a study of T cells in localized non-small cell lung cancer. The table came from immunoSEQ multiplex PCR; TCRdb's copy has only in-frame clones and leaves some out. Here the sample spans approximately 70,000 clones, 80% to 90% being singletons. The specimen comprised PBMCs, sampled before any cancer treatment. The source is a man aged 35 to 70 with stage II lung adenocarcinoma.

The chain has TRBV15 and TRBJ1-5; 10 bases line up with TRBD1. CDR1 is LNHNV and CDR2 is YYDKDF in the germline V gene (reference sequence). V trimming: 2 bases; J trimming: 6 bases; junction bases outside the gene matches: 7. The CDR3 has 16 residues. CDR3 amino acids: CATSRRRDRGSQPQHF. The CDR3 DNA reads TGTGCCACCAGCAGACGCCGGGACAGGGGCTCTCAGCCCCAGCATTTT.

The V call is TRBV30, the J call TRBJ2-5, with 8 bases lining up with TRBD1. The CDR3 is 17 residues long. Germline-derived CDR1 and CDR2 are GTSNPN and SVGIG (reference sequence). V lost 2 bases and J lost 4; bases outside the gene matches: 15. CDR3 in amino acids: CAWSSGVWTGSRETQYF. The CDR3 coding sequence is TGTGCCTGGAGTTCCGGGGTCTGGACAGGGAGTCGAGAGACCCAGTACTTC.

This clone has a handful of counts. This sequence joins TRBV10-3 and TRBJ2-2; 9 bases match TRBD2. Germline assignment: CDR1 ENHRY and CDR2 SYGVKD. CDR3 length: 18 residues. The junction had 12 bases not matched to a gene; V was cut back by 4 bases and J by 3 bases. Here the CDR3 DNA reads TGTGCCATCAGTGTTAATAGCGGGAGAGCATCGGACACCGGGGAGCTGTTTTTT. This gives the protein CAISVNSGRASDTGELFF.

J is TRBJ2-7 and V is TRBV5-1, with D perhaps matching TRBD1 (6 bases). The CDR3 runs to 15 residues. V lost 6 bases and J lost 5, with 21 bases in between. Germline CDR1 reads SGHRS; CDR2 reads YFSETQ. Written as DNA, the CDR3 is TGCGCCAGCACCACAATACAGGGTGCCACCCACGAGCAGTACTTC. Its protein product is CASTTIQGATHEQYF.

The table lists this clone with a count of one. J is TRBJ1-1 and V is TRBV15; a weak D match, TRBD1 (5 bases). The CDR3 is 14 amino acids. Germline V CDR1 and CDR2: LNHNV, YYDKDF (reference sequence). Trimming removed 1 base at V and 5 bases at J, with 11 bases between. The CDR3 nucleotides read TGTGCCACCAGCAGAGGGGGGACGGTTACTGAAGCTTTCTTT. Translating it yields CATSRGGTVTEAFF. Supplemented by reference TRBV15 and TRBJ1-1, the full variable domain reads DAMVIQNPRYQVTQFGKPVTLSCSQTLNHNVMYWYQQKSSQAPKLLFHYYDKDFNNEADTPDNFQSRRPNTSFCFLDIRSPGLGDTAMYLCATSRGGTVTEAFFGQGTRLTVV.

This chain's CDR3 is CAWEWDKGEKLFF. CDR3 nucleotide sequence: TGTGCCTGGGAATGGGACAAAGGGGAAAAACTGTTTTTT. V and J are TRBV30 and TRBJ1-4; the D gene is possibly TRBD1 (6 bases). V lost 5 bases and J lost 8, with 15 bases in between. The CDR3 sequence is 13 residues long. Germline CDR1 is GTSNPN and CDR2 is SVGIG (reference sequence).

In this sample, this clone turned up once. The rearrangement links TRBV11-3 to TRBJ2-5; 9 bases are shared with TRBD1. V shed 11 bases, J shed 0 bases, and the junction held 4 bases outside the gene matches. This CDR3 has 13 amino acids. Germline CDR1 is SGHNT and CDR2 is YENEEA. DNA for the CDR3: TGTGCCTCCGGGACAGGGCACCAAGAGACCCAGTACTTC. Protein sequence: CASGTGHQETQYF. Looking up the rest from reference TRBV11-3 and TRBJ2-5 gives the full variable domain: EAGVVQSPRYKIIEKKQPVAFWCNPISGHNTLYWYLQNLGQGPELLIRYENEEAVDDSQLPKDRFSAERLKGVDSTLKIQPAELGDSAVYLCASGTGHQETQYFGPGTRLLVL.

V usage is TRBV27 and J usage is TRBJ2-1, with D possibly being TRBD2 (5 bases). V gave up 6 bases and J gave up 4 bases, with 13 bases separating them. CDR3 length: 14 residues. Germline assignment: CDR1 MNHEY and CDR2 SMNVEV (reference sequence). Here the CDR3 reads CASRGLDPYNEQFF. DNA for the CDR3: TGTGCCAGCAGAGGACTCGACCCGTACAATGAGCAGTTCTTC.

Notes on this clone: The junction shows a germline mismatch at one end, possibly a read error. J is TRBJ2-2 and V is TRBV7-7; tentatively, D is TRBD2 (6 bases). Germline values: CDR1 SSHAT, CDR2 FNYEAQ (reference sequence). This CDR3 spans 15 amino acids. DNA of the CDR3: TGTGCTAGCAGCCACGGGAGCCCTTGGACCGGGGAGCTGTTTTTT. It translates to CASSHGSPWTGELFF.

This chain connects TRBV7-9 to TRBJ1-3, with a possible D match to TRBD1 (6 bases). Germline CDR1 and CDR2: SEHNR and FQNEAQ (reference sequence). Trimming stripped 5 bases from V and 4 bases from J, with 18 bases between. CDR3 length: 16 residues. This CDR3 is CASSPDRFPWGNTIYF. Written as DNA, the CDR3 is TGTGCCAGCAGCCCGGACAGATTCCCCTGGGGAAACACCATATATTTT.

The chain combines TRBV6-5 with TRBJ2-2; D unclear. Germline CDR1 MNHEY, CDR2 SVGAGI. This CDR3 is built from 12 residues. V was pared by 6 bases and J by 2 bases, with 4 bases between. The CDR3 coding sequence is TGTGCCAGCAGGCCCAACACCGGGGAGCTGTTTTTT. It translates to CASRPNTGELFF.

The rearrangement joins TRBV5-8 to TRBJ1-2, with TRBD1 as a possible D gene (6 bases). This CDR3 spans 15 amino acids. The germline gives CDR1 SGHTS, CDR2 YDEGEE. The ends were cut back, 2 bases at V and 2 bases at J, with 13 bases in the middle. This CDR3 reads CASSFSWDKNYGYTF. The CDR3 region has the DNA TGTGCCAGCAGCTTTAGCTGGGACAAAAACTATGGCTACACCTTC.

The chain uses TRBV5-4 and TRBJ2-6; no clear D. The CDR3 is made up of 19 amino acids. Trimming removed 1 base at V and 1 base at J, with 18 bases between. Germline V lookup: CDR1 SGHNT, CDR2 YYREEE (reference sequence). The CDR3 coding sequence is TGTGCCAGCAGCTTGCGGGTCCTCGGGCTCTGGTCTGGGGCCAACGTCCTGACTTTC. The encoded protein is CASSLRVLGLWSGANVLTF.

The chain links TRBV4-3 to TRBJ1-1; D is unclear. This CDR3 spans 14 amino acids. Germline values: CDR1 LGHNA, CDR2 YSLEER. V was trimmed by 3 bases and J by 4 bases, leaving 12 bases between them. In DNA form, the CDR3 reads TGCGCCAGCAGCCAGGAGGGATGGGGCACTGAAGCTTTCTTT. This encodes CASSQEGWGTEAFF.

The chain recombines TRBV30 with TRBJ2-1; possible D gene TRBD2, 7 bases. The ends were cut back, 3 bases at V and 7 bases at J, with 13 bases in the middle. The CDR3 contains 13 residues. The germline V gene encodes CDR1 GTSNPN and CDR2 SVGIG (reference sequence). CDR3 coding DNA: TGTGCCTGGAGAGGGGGAGGGCCGAATGAGCAGTTCTTC. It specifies CAWRGGGPNEQFF. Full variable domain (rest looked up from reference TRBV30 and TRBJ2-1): SQTIHQWPATLVQPVGSPLSLECTVEGTSNPNLYWYRQAAGRGLQLLFYSVGIGQISSEVPQNLSASRPQDRQFILSSKKLLLSDSGFYLCAWRGGGPNEQFFGPGTRLTVL.

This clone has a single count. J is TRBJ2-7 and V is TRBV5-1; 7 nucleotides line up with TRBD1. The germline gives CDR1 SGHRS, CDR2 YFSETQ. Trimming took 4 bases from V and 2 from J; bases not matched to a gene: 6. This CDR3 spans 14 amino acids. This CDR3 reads CASSMTGSAYEQYF. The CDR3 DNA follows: TGCGCCAGCAGCATGACAGGGTCGGCCTACGAGCAGTACTTC.

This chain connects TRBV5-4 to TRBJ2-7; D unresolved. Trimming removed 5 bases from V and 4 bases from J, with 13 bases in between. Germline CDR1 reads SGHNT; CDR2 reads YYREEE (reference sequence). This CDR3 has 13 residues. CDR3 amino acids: CASRRSSAYEQYF. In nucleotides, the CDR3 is TGTGCCAGCAGGCGCTCTTCCGCGTACGAGCAGTACTTC.